Following are 22 T cell receptor beta chains from one sample sequenced in a study of shared clonotypes between healthy human individuals (dated by TCRdb to between 2020 and 2021). The method was the immunoSEQ multiplex PCR assay. The clones in this table, taken by TCRdb from immuneACCESS, are in-frame only. Not every clone is retained; where verified, under half of the shortfall comes from an unresolved V gene, and the cause of the rest is unknown. Within this sample are about 2 million clones, with approximately 94% of them counted one time only. The ten top clones hold roughly 1% of the sample. CD8 naive samples were CD45RO-negative cells positively selected for CCR7, giving a CD45RA+CCR7+ population that excluded TemRA cells. The sequencing input was naive CD8+ T cells sorted from blood. Interpreted using the paper, the cell subset or site label stands for: CD45RA+CCR7+. The receptors shown here come from a young man in good health.

CDR3 region: CASSQIVNYGYTF. The CDR3 coding sequence is TGTGCCAGCAGCCAAATCGTTAACTATGGCTACACCTTC. The rearrangement joins TRBV14 to TRBJ1-2; D ambiguous. This CDR3 region has 13 residues. V shed 2 bases and J shed 1 base, with 5 bases lying between them. Germline loops: CDR1 SGHDN, CDR2 FVKESK.

A note on this clone: The same CDR3 can be traced to other DNA sequences in this sample. The gene calls are TRBV13 and TRBJ2-3; D uncertain. The germline V and J ends were trimmed by 5 bases and 6 bases, with 9 bases remaining between them. The CDR3 totals 12 residues. CDR1 and CDR2 (germline): PRHDT, FYEKMQ (reference sequence). In DNA form, the CDR3 reads TGTGCCAGCAGCCTGGTAGGGGATACGCAGTATTTT. Protein: CASSLVGDTQYF. Full variable domain (remainder filled in from reference TRBV13 and TRBJ2-3): AAGVIQSPRHLIKEKRETATLKCYPIPRHDTVYWYQQGPGQDPQFLISFYEKMQSDKGSIPDRFSAQQFSDYHSELNMSSLELGDSALYFCASSLVGDTQYFGPGTRLTVL.

This clone showed up just a few times. This rearrangement joins TRBV19 to TRBJ2-7, with 7 bases that match TRBD1. The CDR3 has 13 residues. Trimming cost V 6 bases and J 1 base; bases outside gene matches: 3. CDR1 and CDR2 (germline): LNHDA, SQIVND (reference sequence). As DNA, the CDR3 is TGTGCCAGTAGGCCGGGACAGTCCTACGAGCAGTACTTC. The encoded protein is CASRPGQSYEQYF.

The chain carries TRBV6-1 and TRBJ1-2; tentatively, D is TRBD1 (5 bases). The CDR3 covers 14 residues. V was pared by 1 base and J by 4 bases, with 10 bases between. Germline V gives CDR1 MNHNS, CDR2 SASEGT. As DNA, the CDR3 is TGTGCCAGCAGTGAAGGAGGGGAGGCCTATGGCTACACCTTC. Translated: CASSEGGEAYGYTF.

This clone has only a few counts. The J gene is TRBJ1-2, the V gene TRBV27, with D perhaps TRBD1 (6 bases). V lost 0 bases to trimming and J lost 4 bases, with 12 bases between them. The germline V gene encodes CDR1 MNHEY and CDR2 SMNVEV (reference sequence). This CDR3 comprises 15 residues. CDR3 DNA: TGTGCCAGCAGTTTATCTCGGACAGCGAGCTATGGCTACACCTTC. It is translated as CASSLSRTASYGYTF.

The rearrangement joins TRBV7-2 to TRBJ2-1; possible D gene TRBD2, 6 bases. The germline gives CDR1 SGHTA, CDR2 FQGNSA. V lost 1 base to trimming and J lost 5 bases, with 9 bases between them. There are 14 residues in the CDR3. CDR3 in amino acids: CASSLGIADNEQFF. For the CDR3, the DNA is TGTGCCAGCAGCTTAGGGATAGCGGACAATGAGCAGTTCTTC.

This clone was found many times. The chain recombines TRBV2 with TRBJ2-2; 10 bases align to TRBD1. Germline V gene sequence: CDR1 SNHLY, CDR2 FYNNEI. This CDR3 is built from 16 residues. With 4 bases clipped from V and 6 bases from J, the junction kept 8 bases outside the gene matches. CDR3 nucleotide sequence: TGTGCCAGCAGTGTCCCGGGACAGGGGATCGCCGGGGAGCTGTTTTTT. Translated: CASSVPGQGIAGELFF.

This chain links TRBV5-5 with TRBJ1-2, with D hard to call. The CDR3 is made up of 14 amino acids. CDR1 SGHKS and CDR2 YYEKEE come from the germline V gene (reference sequence). Trimming left V 0 bases short and J 6 bases short, with 12 bases between. The CDR3 DNA reads as TGTGCCAGCAGCTTGGCTTGGGATAATGATGGCTACACCTTC. Its protein is CASSLAWDNDGYTF. The whole variable domain, remainder taken from reference TRBV5-5 and TRBJ1-2, is DAGVTQSPTHLIKTRGQQVTLRCSPISGHKSVSWYQQVLGQGPQFIFQYYEKEERGRGNFPDRFSARQFPNYSSELNVNALLLGDSALYLCASSLAWDNDGYTFGSGTRLTVV.

This chain's CDR3 is CASSLGVPEQFF. CDR3 bases: TGTGCCAGCAGCTTAGGGGTCCCGGAGCAGTTCTTC. The chain links TRBV7-9 to TRBJ2-1; D uncertain. Trimming left V 1 base short and J 10 bases short, with 8 bases between. This CDR3 comprises 12 residues. CDR1 is SEHNR, CDR2 FQNEAQ, per germline (reference sequence).

The rearrangement links TRBV6-5 to TRBJ2-5; no clear D. The CDR3 is 14 amino acids. CDR1 is MNHEY, CDR2 SVGAGI, per germline. The germline V and J ends were trimmed by 0 bases and 3 bases, with 8 bases remaining between them. The CDR3 protein is CASSYSMFEETQYF. The DNA of the CDR3 is TGTGCCAGCAGTTACTCGATGTTTGAAGAGACCCAGTACTTC.

J is TRBJ2-4 and V is TRBV4-1; tentatively, D is TRBD1 (5 bases). Germline CDR1 is MGHRA and CDR2 is YSYEKL. Trimming shortened V by 5 bases and J by 10 bases, and 27 bases separated the two germline ends. The CDR3 contains 17 residues. CDR3 DNA sequence: TGCGCCAGCAGCTTACGAATCGCCCTGGACACGGACCTTATTCAGTACTTC. This translates into CASSLRIALDTDLIQYF.

As concerns this clone: Other DNA sequences in this specimen translate into the identical CDR3. The CDR3 coding sequence is TGTGCCAGCAGTCCCGGGACAAGCTACGAGCAGTACTTC. Encoded protein: CASSPGTSYEQYF. V is TRBV27 and J is TRBJ2-7, with a tentative D call TRBD1 (6 bases). Deletions cut 5 bases from V and 3 bases from J, with 11 bases between. In germline, CDR1 is MNHEY, CDR2 SMNVEV (reference sequence). CDR3 size: 13 residues.

The rearrangement joins TRBV28 to TRBJ1-5; no firm D call. Looked up from germline, CDR1 is MDHEN and CDR2 is SYDVKM. Trimming removed 2 bases from V and 3 bases from J, with 8 bases in between. This CDR3 is 14 amino acids long. For the CDR3, the DNA is TGTGCCAGCAGTTTACGGGCAGTCAATCAGCCCCAGCATTTT. It translates to CASSLRAVNQPQHF.

As for this clone: Other DNA sequences in the sample encode the same CDR3. The chain uses TRBV7-9 and TRBJ2-7, with D possibly being TRBD1 (6 bases). The CDR3 runs 13 residues. V gave up 5 bases and J gave up 0 bases, with 8 bases separating them. Germline lookup yields CDR1 SEHNR and CDR2 FQNEAQ (reference sequence). The CDR3 loop is CASSRTVSYEQYF. CDR3 sequence (DNA): TGTGCCAGCAGCCGGACAGTCTCCTACGAGCAGTACTTC.

The chain links TRBV27 to TRBJ1-5, with D unresolved. Between the trimmed V and J ends, which lost 1 base and 0 bases, there was a span of 7 bases. Germline CDR1 is MNHEY and CDR2 is SMNVEV (reference sequence). The length of the CDR3 is 15 residues. This CDR3 reads CASSLLAVSNQPQHF. In DNA form, the CDR3 reads TGTGCCAGCAGTTTATTGGCGGTTAGCAATCAGCCCCAGCATTTT.

The chain links TRBV25-1 to TRBJ2-5; 9 positions match TRBD1. With the DNA end fitting TRBJ2-7 better, the J assignment may be wrong. Germline V gene data show CDR1 as MGHDK and CDR2 as SYGVNS. The CDR3 spans 13 residues. CDR3 coding DNA: TGTGCCAGCAGCCCCGGGACAGGGTACGAGCAGTACTTC. Amino acids: CASSPGTGYEQYF.

The chain combines TRBV5-3 with TRBJ2-7; the D is unclear. TRBV5-3 is given ORF status, its function remaining uncertain. Trimming cost V 4 bases and J 0 bases, with 8 bases left between them. The CDR3 covers 13 residues. The CDR3 DNA reads as TGTGCCAGAAGCCCCCTCAGCTCCTACGAGCAGTACTTC. This translates into CARSPLSSYEQYF.

The chain couples TRBV7-8 to TRBJ2-3; 8 nucleotides match TRBD2. Germline-derived CDR1 and CDR2 are SGHVS and FQNEAQ. There are 15 residues in the CDR3. The V and J ends lost 5 bases and 0 bases, in that order; junction bases with no gene match: 4. The CDR3 DNA follows: TGTGCCAGCAGCCGTTTAGCGGGGAGCACAGATACGCAGTATTTT. Translating gives CASSRLAGSTDTQYF.

V is TRBV21-1 and J is TRBJ1-2; the D call in the table, TRBD1, was not verified against the DNA. TRBV21-1 represents a pseudogene. The CDR3 sequence is 13 residues long. The DNA for the CDR3 is TGTGCCAGCAGCCGAGAAGGGGGCTGTGGCTACACCTTC. The encoded protein is CASSREGGCGYTF.

The chain recombines TRBV28 with TRBJ1-5; D not certain. V dropped 1 base and J dropped 0 bases, with 13 bases sitting between them. Germline lookup yields CDR1 MDHEN and CDR2 SYDVKM. There are 17 residues in the CDR3. Written as DNA, the CDR3 is TGTGCCAGCAGTTTATCTACAGTGTGGAATAGCAATCAGCCCCAGCATTTT. Its translation: CASSLSTVWNSNQPQHF.

This chain connects TRBV4-3 to TRBJ1-2; D ambiguous. CDR1 is LGHNA and CDR2 is YSLEER in the germline V gene. CDR3 length: 15 residues. V lost 1 base, J lost 5 bases, and 14 bases lay in between. CDR3 coding DNA: TGCGCCAGCAGCCAAGGGCCCACAGCCTTTTATGGCTACACCTTC. Translating gives CASSQGPTAFYGYTF.

The V call is TRBV10-1, the J call TRBJ2-2; D could derive from TRBD1 or TRBD2 (5 bases each). The germline V and J ends were trimmed by 8 bases and 5 bases, with 15 bases remaining between them. Germline V gene data show CDR1 as WNHNN and CDR2 as SYGVQD (reference sequence). The CDR3 has 14 residues. In nucleotides, the CDR3 is TGCGCCAGCGGACCCCAAGGGGAGACCGGGGAGCTGTTTTTT. Its translation is CASGPQGETGELFF.